Described below is a single T cell receptor beta chain sequence and its context. This clonotype was picked up many times. Its antigen remains undetermined. No much larger clone is present one base from it, and per-base qualities are unavailable. The library was prepared using 5' RACE. Sequencing was performed on a NextSeq 500. Unique molecular identifiers were attached to individual cDNA molecules in the TCR library protocol so that sequencing error and PCR bias could be corrected. Sequencing covered both TCR alpha and beta chains, and within each sample the abundances of alpha and beta sequences were tightly co-correlated. The authors' analysis ran thus. V gene, J gene and CDR3 annotation of TCR sequences was performed with Decombinator V4. TCRs were defined as expanded if a significant change between any two time points was detected under a Poisson model with p below 0.0001. TCR abundances were normalised to the total number of TCRs sequenced in each sample and reported as counts per million. TRAV1-2 paired with TRAJ12, TRAJ20 or TRAJ33 defined MAIT TCRs, while TRAV10 paired with TRAJ18 defined iNKT TCRs. VDJdb, accessed 1 November 2021, was searched for CMV, EBV and SARS-CoV-2 annotated TCRs, excluding TCRs annotated for multiple antigens. In-frame beta chains were kept once TCRdb had trimmed the public reads at Q25 with fastp and called clones with MiXCR. Each CDR3 protein appears once, grouped with its most common genes and DNA. These V and J calls originate from TCRdb's pipeline instead of the authors' own analysis. Present in this sample are about 94,000 distinct CDR3 sequences, roughly 13% of which were seen just once. The ten largest clones capture 2% to 2.5% of the sample.

The sample comes from a study of early T cells in non-severe SARS-CoV-2 infection (TCRdb year 2021). With regard to the full study: Because TCR sequencing was done on bulk RNA from unsorted whole blood, the alpha and beta chains could not be paired.

Set within a cohort of healthcare workers in London, UK, this nested case-control study involved weekly PCR testing of nasopharyngeal swabs along with blood sampling. Healthcare workers were recruited during the week of the UK lockdown, between 23 and 31 March 2020, and followed weekly for up to roughly 16 weeks. What the research found in general, with its limitations: VDJdb matching was skewed toward anti-spike CD8 responses, so virus-specific expansions were likely underestimated and private and CD4 specificities were missed.

Measured from the cysteine to the phenylalanine, the CDR3 is 14 residues long. Just the 42-base CDR3 DNA is kept, in frame starting at base 1. For CDR1 and CDR2, the germline V gene lists MDHEN and SYDVKM. Trimming removed 6 bases from V and 0 bases from J, leaving 11 bases between the germline ends. Sequenced material: whole blood. The origin of this receptor is an adult who was a healthcare worker with PCR-confirmed SARS-CoV-2 infection or an uninfected control (not recorded which). Here the chain combines TRBV28 and TRBJ1-1; no D gene call is confident. The encoded CDR3 is CASRASFMNTEAFF. The nucleotide sequence reads TGTGCCAGCAGGGCCAGTTTTATGAACACTGAAGCTTTCTTT.